A selection of T cell receptor beta chains follows, all from one sample in a study of cytomegalovirus exposure and HLA in healthy donors. Sequencing used immunoSEQ multiplex PCR; TCRdb keeps in-frame clones, though not all of them. The data contain 50,000 or so clones, 70% to 80% of them seen just once; the ten biggest clones take up 2.5% to 3%. The sample consisted of PBMCs. The receptors were sampled from a woman between 40 and 55 years old in good health and CMV-seropositive. Both conserved end residues are part of each CDR3.

J gene: TRBJ2-5; V gene: TRBV2; CDR3 length: 13; CDR3 protein: CASSTTEEETQYF
J gene: TRBJ2-2; V gene: TRBV4-1; CDR3 length: 17; CDR3 protein: CASSQDRGRTNTGELFF
J gene: TRBJ1-1; V gene: TRBV30; CDR3 length: 13; CDR3 protein: CAWSVDRNTEAFF
J gene: TRBJ1-3; V gene: TRBV9; CDR3 length: 15; CDR3 protein: CASSVGGTGVNTIYF
J gene: TRBJ1-2; V gene: TRBV5-6; CDR3 length: 15; CDR3 protein: CASSLRAGGNYGYTF
J gene: TRBJ2-7; V gene: TRBV6-5; CDR3 length: 13; CDR3 protein: CASRTGGDYEQYF
J gene: TRBJ2-7; V gene: TRBV14; CDR3 length: 12; CDR3 protein: CASSGHGYEQYF
J gene: TRBJ1-2; V gene: TRBV4-3; CDR3 length: 14; CDR3 protein: CASSRGQGRGGYTF
J gene: TRBJ2-6; V gene: TRBV11-2; CDR3 length: 18; CDR3 protein: CASSLRGTVLSGANVLTF
J gene: TRBJ2-3; V gene: TRBV2; CDR3 length: 19; CDR3 protein: CASSPERSLTLTSGDTQYF
J gene: TRBJ2-1; V gene: TRBV4-1; CDR3 length: 13; CDR3 protein: CASSPGLMNEQFF
J gene: TRBJ2-1; V gene: TRBV4-1; CDR3 length: 16; CDR3 protein: CASSPPGTSSPGEQFF
J gene: TRBJ2-7; V gene: TRBV6-6; CDR3 length: 13; CDR3 protein: CASRRQEAYEQYF
J gene: TRBJ1-3; V gene: TRBV29-1; CDR3 length: 13; CDR3 protein: CSVAYSSGNTIYF
J gene: TRBJ2-3; V gene: TRBV11-3; CDR3 length: 18; CDR3 protein: CASSNGLAGGRGADTQYF
J gene: TRBJ2-7; V gene: TRBV7-8; CDR3 length: 15; CDR3 protein: CASSLGRRPGLEQYF
J gene: TRBJ1-4; V gene: TRBV7-2; CDR3 length: 14; CDR3 protein: CASSLAFSNEKLFF
J gene: TRBJ2-1; V gene: TRBV4-1; CDR3 length: 14; CDR3 protein: CASSQDPRKAEQFF
J gene: TRBJ2-5; V gene: TRBV5-1; CDR3 length: 15; CDR3 protein: CASSLAGTRGETQYF
J gene: TRBJ1-2; V gene: TRBV7-2; CDR3 length: 14; CDR3 protein: CASSSNLASGGYTF
J gene: TRBJ2-5; V gene: TRBV15; CDR3 length: 13; CDR3 protein: CATSSGEGETQYF
J gene: TRBJ2-7; V gene: TRBV28; CDR3 length: 15; CDR3 protein: CASSTQGGNRYEQYF
J gene: TRBJ1-6; V gene: TRBV9; CDR3 length: 12; CDR3 protein: CASSELSSPLHF
J gene: TRBJ1-3; V gene: TRBV25-1; CDR3 length: 16; CDR3 protein: CASSRTARTSGNTIYF
J gene: TRBJ2-1; V gene: TRBV28; CDR3 length: 16; CDR3 protein: CASVVPGQGNPPEQFF
J gene: TRBJ1-3; V gene: TRBV6-5; CDR3 length: 13; CDR3 protein: CASSRYGAPTIYF
J gene: TRBJ2-2; V gene: TRBV25-1; CDR3 length: 15; CDR3 protein: CASSEAKAGTGELFF
J gene: TRBJ2-5; V gene: TRBV7-3; CDR3 length: 12; CDR3 protein: CASSLTEGTQYF
J gene: TRBJ1-2; V gene: TRBV7-6; CDR3 length: 12; CDR3 protein: CASSDRVGGYTF
J gene: TRBJ2-1; V gene: TRBV2; CDR3 length: 13; CDR3 protein: CASRPDSYNEQFF
J gene: TRBJ2-7; V gene: TRBV6-6; CDR3 length: 14; CDR3 protein: CASSYLRGPYEQYF
J gene: TRBJ2-3; V gene: TRBV15; CDR3 length: 15; CDR3 protein: CATSRGQGTTDTQYF
J gene: TRBJ1-1; V gene: TRBV6-5; CDR3 length: 12; CDR3 protein: CASSSRGTEAFF
J gene: TRBJ1-1; V gene: TRBV5-1; CDR3 length: 15; CDR3 protein: CASSSHRDRATEAFF
J gene: TRBJ2-5; V gene: TRBV29-1; CDR3 length: 13; CDR3 protein: CSVGQSVQETQYF